What follows are 14 T cell receptor beta chains derived from one specimen sequenced in a study of CD8 T cells in ankylosing spondylitis. Each CDR3 protein gets one entry after TCRdb re-called the 5' RACE reads with MiXCR. The data show roughly 120,000 distinct CDR3 sequences, with about an eighth seen just once and roughly 3% held by the top ten. The sample taken for sequencing was blood, either unsorted or a sorted T cell fraction (not recorded which). All receptors come from a female donor with ankylosing spondylitis or in good health (not recorded which).

The chain uses TRBV28 and TRBJ1-1; a possible D gene is TRBD1 (6 bases). The CDR3 runs to 15 residues. Germline CDR1 reads MDHEN; CDR2 reads SYDVKM. Between the trimmed V and J ends, which lost 3 bases and 1 base, there was a span of 12 bases. CDR3 bases: TGTGCCAGCAGTTTTTTAGGGGGGGGGAACACTGAAGCTTTCTTT. Its translation is CASSFLGGGNTEAFF.

With respect to this clonotype: This sequence may be a read error, since a much larger clone differs from it by one base. The chain joins TRBV27 to TRBJ1-2; D not certain. This CDR3 region has 15 residues. V was trimmed by 5 bases and J by 4 bases, leaving 17 bases between them. CDR1 and CDR2 from the germline V gene are MNHEY and SMNVEV (reference sequence). CDR3 DNA sequence: TGTGCCAGCAGTCCTAGACTACAGCGTACCTATGGCTACACCTTC. Protein product: CASSPRLQRTYGYTF.

The chain uses TRBV5-1 and TRBJ2-2, with D perhaps TRBD1 or TRBD2 (5 bases each). CDR1 and CDR2 (germline): SGHRS, YFSETQ. The CDR3 consists of 13 residues. With 1 base removed from V and 7 bases from J, the gap between germline ends came to 8 bases. The CDR3 here is CASSLWDGGELFF. The CDR3 nucleotides read TGCGCCAGCAGCTTGTGGGACGGCGGGGAGCTGTTTTTT.

The table lists this clonotype with many counts. J is TRBJ2-5 and V is TRBV5-6, with a tentative D call TRBD1 (5 bases). V lost 0 bases, J lost 4 bases, and 13 bases lay in between. Germline V lookup: CDR1 SGHDT, CDR2 YYEEEE. CDR3 length: 15 amino acids. The CDR3 nucleotides read TGTGCCAGCAGCTTGGAGGGGAATGGTATAGAGACCCAGTACTTC. This sequence encodes CASSLEGNGIETQYF.

There are many counts of this clonotype. The chain couples TRBV5-1 to TRBJ1-3; D perhaps matches TRBD1 (6 bases). CDR1 and CDR2 from the germline V gene are SGHRS and YFSETQ. CDR3 length equals 15 residues. The V and J ends lost 0 bases and 2 bases respectively, with 9 bases between them. The CDR3, as DNA: TGCGCCAGCAGCTTGGCCTCAGGGGCTGGAAACACCATATATTTT. Amino acids: CASSLASGAGNTIYF.

This clonotype was detected many times. The gene calls are TRBV20-1 and TRBJ2-3; D uncertain. The CDR3 is 14 residues long. Trimming left V 4 bases short and J 8 bases short, with 19 bases between. Germline CDR1 and CDR2: DFQATT and SNEGSKA (reference sequence). DNA of the CDR3: TGCAGTGCTATTGATTTTCGGTTGGCCAGTACGCAGTATTTT. It yields the protein CSAIDFRLASTQYF.

The chain links TRBV5-1 to TRBJ2-7, with a possible D match to TRBD1 (5 bases). There are 13 residues in the CDR3. Per the germline V gene, CDR1 is SGHRS and CDR2 is YFSETQ. V was clipped by 0 bases and J by 7 bases, with 11 bases between them. CDR3: CASSLEGNREQYF. CDR3 bases: TGCGCCAGCAGCTTGGAGGGGAACCGAGAGCAGTACTTC.

The V and J genes are TRBV12-3 or TRBV12-4 and TRBJ1-2; TRBD1 aligns across 8 bases. This CDR3 region has 16 residues. V trimming: 0 bases; J trimming: 4 bases; junction bases outside the gene matches: 7. The CDR3 DNA follows: TGTGCCAGCAGTTTAGCGACAGGGGCCGGGAGCTATGGCTACACCTTC. Encoded protein: CASSLATGAGSYGYTF.

In its sample, this clonotype was seen many times. V and J are TRBV12-3 or TRBV12-4 and TRBJ1-5, with a possible D match to TRBD1 (6 bases). V was shortened by 3 bases and J by 3 bases, with 9 bases between the two germline ends. This CDR3 comprises 14 residues. The CDR3 reads CASSLGGLNQPQHF. CDR3 nucleotide sequence: TGTGCCAGCAGTTTGGGGGGGCTCAATCAGCCCCAGCATTTT.

CDR3 sequence reads: CASSAWDRVYEQYF. CDR3 coding DNA: TGTGCCAGCAGTGCCTGGGACAGGGTCTACGAGCAGTACTTC. The rearrangement joins TRBV6-1 to TRBJ2-7; 9 bases match TRBD1. Germline CDR1 reads MNHNS; CDR2 reads SASEGT. Trimming cost V 4 bases and J 3 bases; bases outside gene matches: 4. This CDR3 region has 14 residues.

The chain links TRBV2 to TRBJ2-3; TRBD2 might be the D (6 bases). The CDR3 has 14 residues. V dropped 6 bases and J dropped 1 base, with 11 bases sitting between them. CDR1 and CDR2 (germline): SNHLY, FYNNEI. CDR3 in DNA: TGTGCCAGCAGGAGGGAGGTACGCACAGATACGCAGTATTTT. Translated, it gives CASRREVRTDTQYF.

Remarks on this clonotype: A much more abundant neighbour one base away suggests this may be a read error. The chain recombines TRBV11-2 with TRBJ2-2; D not certain. The CDR3 spans 14 residues. Germline V gene sequence: CDR1 SGHAT, CDR2 FQNNGV. DNA of the CDR3: TGTACCAGCAGCTTTAGTGGTGGGACCGGGGAGCTGTTTTTT. This sequence encodes CTSSFSGGTGELFF.

Many counts were recorded for this clonotype. The CDR3 reads CSVDGLDYNEQFF. The CDR3, as DNA: TGCAGCGTTGATGGGCTAGATTACAATGAGCAGTTCTTC. The chain recombines TRBV29-1 with TRBJ2-1; D not resolved. CDR1 and CDR2 (germline): SQVTM, ANQGSEA. V dropped 3 bases and J dropped 4 bases, with 10 bases sitting between them. The CDR3 totals 13 residues.

This clonotype has only a few counts. V and J are TRBV5-5 and TRBJ2-1; D is ambiguous. V was clipped by 0 bases and J by 4 bases, with 17 bases between them. This CDR3 region has 17 residues. From germline, CDR1 is SGHKS and CDR2 YYEKEE (reference sequence). The CDR3 bases are TGTGCCAGCAGCTTGGTAACCGGCCGACTTGGGTACAATGAGCAGTTCTTC. It translates to CASSLVTGRLGYNEQFF.